Following are 23 T cell receptor beta chains from one sample sequenced in a study of PD-1 blockade in classical Hodgkin lymphoma. The repertoire was sequenced with immunoSEQ multiplex PCR; TCRdb's copy has only in-frame clones and lacks some. The table lists 19,000 or so clones, approximately 76% of them singletons, with approximately 40% in the top ten. Noted time point: cycle 4 day 1 (C4D1), after more than five weeks of nivolumab. All trial patients relapsed after autologous stem cell transplantation. The material was peripheral blood mononuclear cells (PBMCs), obtained before the fourth cycle of nivolumab. The receptors derive from a human donor with classical Hodgkin lymphoma.

The table lists this clone with a few counts. The chain carries TRBV5-1 and TRBJ1-5; D might be TRBD1 (6 bases). From germline, CDR1 is SGHRS and CDR2 YFSETQ. V gave up 1 base and J gave up 0 bases, with 8 bases separating them. The CDR3 sequence is 15 residues long. The CDR3 loop reads CASSLIGGSNQPQHF. The CDR3 DNA reads TGCGCCAGCAGCTTGATAGGGGGTAGCAATCAGCCCCAGCATTTT. Supplemented by reference TRBV5-1 and TRBJ1-5, the full variable domain reads KAGVTQTPRYLIKTRGQQVTLSCSPISGHRSVSWYQQTPGQGLQFLFEYFSETQRNKGNFPGRFSGRQFSNSRSEMNVSTLELGDSALYLCASSLIGGSNQPQHFGDGTRLSIL.

The chain joins TRBV18 to TRBJ1-6; D remains unclear. V dropped 5 bases and J dropped 11 bases, with 10 bases sitting between them. CDR1 KGHSH and CDR2 LQKENI come from the germline V gene. This CDR3 region has 12 residues. In DNA, the CDR3 is TGTGCCAGCTCATTGGGGATCGCACCCCTCCACTTT. Amino acid sequence: CASSLGIAPLHF.

The chain combines TRBV2 with TRBJ1-5; D might be TRBD1 (6 bases). Germline V gene sequence: CDR1 SNHLY, CDR2 FYNNEI. The CDR3 sequence is 13 residues long. V was clipped by 10 bases and J by 9 bases, with 19 bases between them. CDR3 region: CATGRDIGRPQHF. The CDR3 DNA is TGTGCCACGGGCCGGGACATCGGGCGGCCCCAGCATTTT.

This clone has only one observation. This chain joins TRBV7-8 and TRBJ2-3; 11 bases are shared with TRBD2. V shed 4 bases and J 3 bases; nucleotides not matched to a gene: 6. CDR3 length equals 16 residues. The germline gives CDR1 SGHVS, CDR2 FQNEAQ. The CDR3 DNA sequence: TGTGCCAGCAGCTGGTACACTAGCGGGGGTACAGATACGCAGTATTTT. Residues: CASSWYTSGGTDTQYF.

V and J are TRBV6-5 and TRBJ2-7; perhaps TRBD1 as D (6 bases). In germline, CDR1 is MNHEY, CDR2 SVGAGI. Trimming pared 9 bases from V and 6 bases from J, leaving 15 bases between. The CDR3 is made up of 12 amino acids. The CDR3 coding sequence is TGTGCCAGTACAGGGCTAGCTGGCGAGCAGTACTTC. It yields the protein CASTGLAGEQYF.

The genes are TRBV5-6 and TRBJ1-2; D uncertain. Germline V gives CDR1 SGHDT, CDR2 YYEEEE. Trimming removed 3 bases from V and 8 bases from J, with 11 bases in between. CDR3 size: 12 residues. The CDR3 here is CASSYRVEGYTF. CDR3 DNA: TGTGCCAGCAGCTACCGGGTGGAGGGCTACACCTTC.

V is TRBV19 and J is TRBJ1-5, with D uncertain. Germline V gene sequence: CDR1 LNHDA, CDR2 SQIVND (reference sequence). V lost 3 bases to trimming and J lost 9 bases, with 15 bases between them. The CDR3 runs 14 residues. The CDR3 loop reads CASSIMGLGRPQHF. CDR3 nucleotide sequence: TGTGCCAGTAGTATTATGGGTCTCGGACGGCCCCAGCATTTT.

This clone turned up a few times. CDR3 sequence (DNA): TGCGCCAGCAGCCAAGAAGGGGTCCTCAGGGGCACAGATACGCAGTATTTT. Its translation: CASSQEGVLRGTDTQYF. The chain combines TRBV4-3 with TRBJ2-3; TRBD1 is a possible D gene (5 bases). The CDR3 covers 17 residues. Trimming pared 0 bases from V and 1 base from J, leaving 14 bases between. The germline V gene has CDR1 LGHNA and CDR2 YSLEER.

The chain carries TRBV28 and TRBJ1-2; no definite D call. Trimming removed 3 bases at V and 7 bases at J, with 9 bases between. The length of the CDR3 is 12 residues. Germline CDR1 reads MDHEN; CDR2 reads SYDVKM. The CDR3 bases are TGTGCCAGCAGTTTTCCCGGAAGTGGCTACACCTTC. This translates into CASSFPGSGYTF.

J is TRBJ2-7 and V is TRBV11-3; 9 bases agree with TRBD1. This CDR3 region has 13 residues. CDR1 and CDR2 (germline): SGHNT, YENEEA. Losses at the gene ends were 4 bases for V and 6 bases for J; bases not matched to a gene: 4. CDR3 sequence reads: CASSSTGGAEQYF. For the CDR3, the DNA is TGTGCCAGCAGCTCCACAGGGGGCGCCGAGCAGTACTTC.

This clone was seen just once. V and J are TRBV2 and TRBJ1-1; unclear D gene. This CDR3 has 13 amino acids. Germline assignment: CDR1 SNHLY and CDR2 FYNNEI. The V end lost 4 bases, the J end lost 1 base, and 7 bases lay between the germline ends. The CDR3 sequence: CASSVEENTEAFF. For the CDR3, the DNA is TGTGCCAGCAGTGTAGAGGAGAACACTGAAGCTTTCTTT.

The V call is TRBV6-6, the J call TRBJ1-2; the D gene is possibly TRBD1 (5 bases). V shed 2 bases and J shed 2 bases, with 6 bases lying between them. The germline V gene encodes CDR1 MNHNY and CDR2 SVGAGI (reference sequence). This CDR3 region has 13 residues. Written as DNA, the CDR3 is TGTGCCAGCAGTTACCAGGGCAACTATGGCTACACCTTC. This encodes CASSYQGNYGYTF.

V and J are TRBV5-1 and TRBJ2-6, with D perhaps matching TRBD1 or TRBD2 (5 bases each). The germline CDR1 and CDR2 sequences are SGHRS and YFSETQ. This CDR3 has 16 amino acids. The V and J ends lost 4 bases and 4 bases respectively, with 15 bases between them. Written as DNA, the CDR3 is TGCGCCAGCAGCCGACCACCAGGGACCGGGGCCAACGTCCTGACTTTC. Residues: CASSRPPGTGANVLTF.

V gene TRBV4-1 combines with J gene TRBJ2-1; 9 positions agree with TRBD2. Germline lookup yields CDR1 MGHRA and CDR2 YSYEKL. Germline trimming cut 2 bases from V and 8 bases from J; bases unmatched to any gene: 7. The CDR3 runs to 15 residues. CDR3 bases: TGCGCCAGCAGCCAACAGCGCGGGGGGGCCCATGAGCAGTTCTTC. Translating it yields CASSQQRGGAHEQFF.

This chain links TRBV9 with TRBJ1-1; D uncertain. The V end lost 4 bases, the J end lost 3 bases, and 7 bases lay between the germline ends. The CDR3 totals 12 residues. Germline V gene data show CDR1 as SGDLS and CDR2 as YYNGEE. DNA for the CDR3: TGTGCCAGCAGCATCGGGGACACTGAAGCTTTCTTT. The encoded protein is CASSIGDTEAFF.

The rearrangement joins TRBV6-1 to TRBJ2-5, with TRBD1 matching over 10 bases. V trimming: 6 bases; J trimming: 4 bases; junction bases outside the gene matches: 8. Germline-derived CDR1 and CDR2 are MNHNS and SASEGT. CDR3 size: 15 residues. The CDR3, as DNA: TGTGCCAGCAGCCCGGACAGGGGGATTCCAGAGACCCAGTACTTC. Translated, it gives CASSPDRGIPETQYF.

The table lists this clone with a count of one. The chain employs TRBV6-5 and TRBJ1-1; D might be TRBD1 (6 bases). The CDR3 has 13 amino acids. The V end lost 6 bases, the J end lost 0 bases, and 8 bases lay between the germline ends. CDR1 and CDR2 (germline): MNHEY, SVGAGI. CDR3 in DNA: TGTGCCAGCAGCCACAGGGTGAACACTGAAGCTTTCTTT. Translation gives CASSHRVNTEAFF.

V gene TRBV6-1 combines with J gene TRBJ1-5, with a possible D match to TRBD1 (6 bases). Deletions cut 1 base from V and 7 bases from J, with 20 bases between. The CDR3 covers 17 residues. Germline V gene data show CDR1 as MNHNS and CDR2 as SASEGT. The CDR3 region has the DNA TGTGCCAGCAGTGAAGGGGGCAGGGGTATTTCTCGACAGCCCCAGCATTTT. As protein: CASSEGGRGISRQPQHF.

This clone appeared a few times. The chain joins TRBV5-1 to TRBJ1-5; tentative D call: TRBD1 (5 bases). The CDR3 is made up of 15 amino acids. The V end was cut by 1 base, the J end by 0 bases, with 8 bases between. Germline V gene sequence: CDR1 SGHRS, CDR2 YFSETQ. Written as DNA, the CDR3 is TGCGCCAGCAGCTTGTCCGGGGGTAGCAATCAGCCCCAGCATTTT. It encodes CASSLSGGSNQPQHF.

V gene TRBV15 combines with J gene TRBJ2-7, with 10 bases that match TRBD2. V lost 0 bases to trimming and J lost 4 bases; unmatched junction nucleotides: 9. This CDR3 has 17 amino acids. Per germline, CDR1 LNHNV and CDR2 YYDKDF (reference sequence). CDR3 loop: CATSRDSRRAGGYEQYF. Here the CDR3 DNA reads TGTGCCACCAGCAGAGATAGTCGCCGAGCGGGAGGGTACGAGCAGTACTTC.

V is TRBV15 and J is TRBJ2-1, with D tentatively TRBD1 or TRBD2 (5 bases each). Trimming took off 4 bases at V and 5 bases at J, with 18 bases between the two ends. Germline assignment: CDR1 LNHNV and CDR2 YYDKDF (reference sequence). The CDR3 contains 16 residues. The CDR3 nucleotides read TGTGCCACCAGCACAACCCAGGGAGTTCGCGACAATGAGCAGTTCTTC. It yields the protein CATSTTQGVRDNEQFF.

This rearrangement joins TRBV5-1 to TRBJ2-7; possibly TRBD2 for D (6 bases). This CDR3 spans 14 amino acids. Trimming removed 0 bases at V and 3 bases at J, with 10 bases between. Germline CDR1 reads SGHRS; CDR2 reads YFSETQ. The CDR3: CASSLGGGVYEQYF. The CDR3 nucleotides read TGCGCCAGCAGCTTGGGAGGCGGGGTCTACGAGCAGTACTTC. The entire variable domain, with the rest obtained from reference TRBV5-1 and TRBJ2-7, is as follows: KAGVTQTPRYLIKTRGQQVTLSCSPISGHRSVSWYQQTPGQGLQFLFEYFSETQRNKGNFPGRFSGRQFSNSRSEMNVSTLELGDSALYLCASSLGGGVYEQYFGPGTRLTVT.

The chain links TRBV5-4 to TRBJ2-1, with D possibly TRBD1 on 6 matching bases. Between the trimmed V and J ends, which lost 0 bases and 9 bases, there was a span of 13 bases. The CDR3 spans 14 residues. The germline gives CDR1 SGHNT, CDR2 YYREEE (reference sequence). This chain's CDR3 is CASSLAGPGVEQFF. The DNA for the CDR3 is TGTGCCAGCAGCTTGGCCGGGCCAGGGGTTGAGCAGTTCTTC.